This T cell receptor beta chain stems from a study of OX40 agonist ivuxolimab in advanced cancers. Using immunoSEQ multiplex PCR, the repertoire was profiled, and TCRdb retains in-frame clones only, with some absent. The sample records tens of thousands of clones, about 94% being singletons. In germline, CDR1 is SGHDT, CDR2 YYEEEE. The CDR3 has 14 amino acids. V was shortened by 0 bases and J by 2 bases, with 6 bases between the two germline ends. The rearrangement links TRBV5-6 to TRBJ1-3; D remains unclear. This TCR was recovered from an adult with an advanced solid tumor such as melanoma, head and neck, liver or kidney cancer. This specimen was CD4+ or CD8+ T cells sorted from blood, taken in a trial of the OX40 agonist ivuxolimab. The CDR3 reads CASSLAGAGNTIYF. The CDR3, as DNA: TGTGCCAGCAGCTTGGCTGGAGCTGGAAACACCATATATTTT.